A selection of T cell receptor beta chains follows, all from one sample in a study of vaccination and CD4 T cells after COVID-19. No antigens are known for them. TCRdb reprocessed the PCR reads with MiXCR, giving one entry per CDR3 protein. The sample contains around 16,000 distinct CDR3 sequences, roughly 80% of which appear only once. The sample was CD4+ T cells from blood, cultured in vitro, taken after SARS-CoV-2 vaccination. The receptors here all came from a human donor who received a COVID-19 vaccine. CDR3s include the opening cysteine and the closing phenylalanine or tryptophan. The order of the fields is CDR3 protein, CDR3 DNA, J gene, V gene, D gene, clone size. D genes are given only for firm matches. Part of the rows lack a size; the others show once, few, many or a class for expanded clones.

CASSQAALRGTNTDTQYF | TGCGCCAGCAGCCAAGCGGCTCTAAGAGGGACGAACACAGATACGCAGTATTTT | TRBJ2-3 | TRBV4-1 | . | .
CATSTGALYEQFF | TGTGCCACCAGCACGGGGGCACTGTATGAGCAGTTCTTC | TRBJ2-1 | TRBV15 | . | .
CASSLGAGGHETQYF | TGCGCCAGCAGCTTGGGAGCGGGGGGGCACGAGACCCAGTACTTC | TRBJ2-5 | TRBV5-1 | TRBD2 | .
CASSQEVASGDADTQYF | TGTGCCAGCAGCCAAGAGGTCGCTAGCGGGGATGCAGATACGCAGTATTTT | TRBJ2-3 | TRBV7-9 | TRBD2 | .
CSVEALARGTEAFF | TGCAGCGTTGAAGCCCTGGCGAGGGGCACTGAAGCTTTCTTT | TRBJ1-1 | TRBV29-1 | . | once
CASSPVTRNTGELFF | TGTGCCAGCAGCCCTGTGACTAGGAATACCGGGGAGCTGTTTTTT | TRBJ2-2 | TRBV7-6 | . | .
CASSLKGLATDTQYF | TGTGCCAGCAGCTTAAAAGGACTAGCAACAGATACGCAGTATTTT | TRBJ2-3 | TRBV7-3 | TRBD2 | .
CASSIGTGIGTEAFF | TGTGCCAGTAGTATAGGGACAGGGATCGGAACTGAAGCTTTCTTT | TRBJ1-1 | TRBV19 | TRBD1 | .
CASSLYQETQYF | TGTGCCAGCAGCTTATACCAAGAGACCCAGTACTTC | TRBJ2-5 | TRBV7-6 | . | few
CASSGLDRGQGGYTF | TGTGCCAGCAGCGGACTGGACAGGGGGCAAGGGGGCTACACCTTC | TRBJ1-2 | TRBV11-3 | TRBD1 | .
CASSLALDTQYF | TGTGCCAGCAGTTTGGCCTTAGATACGCAGTATTTT | TRBJ2-3 | TRBV6-5 | . | .
CASSYSARRGTEAFF | TGTGCCAGCAGTTACTCGGCGCGAAGGGGAACTGAAGCTTTCTTT | TRBJ1-1 | TRBV6-5 | . | .
CASRAGLQETQYF | TGTGCCAGCAGGGCGGGGCTGCAAGAGACCCAGTACTTC | TRBJ2-5 | TRBV27 | . | few
CASTIHGNEQYF | TGTGCCAGCACGATCCATGGGAACGAGCAGTACTTC | TRBJ2-7 | TRBV2 | . | .
CASRDDQPQHF | TGTGCCAGCAGAGACGATCAGCCCCAGCATTTT | TRBJ1-5 | TRBV25-1 | . | .
CASSPVQRPENQPQHF | TGTGCCAGCTCACCCGTTCAGAGACCGGAAAATCAGCCCCAGCATTTT | TRBJ1-5 | TRBV18 | . | .
CASSAAPTGGVILNYGYTF | TGTGCCAGCAGCGCCGCCCCGACAGGGGGCGTGATTTTGAACTATGGCTACACCTTC | TRBJ1-2 | TRBV5-4 | TRBD1 | .
CASVQGRRTGELFF | TGTGCCAGCGTCCAGGGGAGACGGACCGGGGAGCTGTTTTTT | TRBJ2-2 | TRBV12-3/TRBV12-4 | . | .
CSARMVRGKLYEQYF | TGCAGTGCTAGAATGGTACGGGGGAAATTATACGAGCAGTACTTC | TRBJ2-7 | TRBV20-1 | . | once
CASSLVQEQYF | TGTGCCAGCAGCTTAGTTCAAGAGCAGTACTTC | TRBJ2-7 | TRBV7-9 | . | .
CASSPDTSSYNEQFF | TGTGCCAGCAGCCCGGACACGAGCTCCTACAATGAGCAGTTCTTC | TRBJ2-1 | TRBV12-3/TRBV12-4 | . | .
CASSLVFGGNTGELFF | TGTGCCAGCAGTTTGGTGTTCGGGGGGAACACCGGGGAGCTGTTTTTT | TRBJ2-2 | TRBV12-3/TRBV12-4 | . | .
CASSSGTGASNQPQHF | TGTGCCAGCAGCTCCGGGACAGGGGCGAGCAATCAGCCCCAGCATTTT | TRBJ1-5 | TRBV6-4 | TRBD1 | .
CASSTETGTNYGYTF | TGTGCCAGTAGTACCGAGACAGGGACTAACTATGGCTACACCTTC | TRBJ1-2 | TRBV19 | TRBD1 | .
CASSTSNTEAFF | TGTGCCAGCAGTACCTCGAACACTGAAGCTTTCTTT | TRBJ1-1 | TRBV6-2/TRBV6-3 | . | once
CSARDPASGAGDTQYF | TGCAGTGCTAGAGATCCCGCTAGCGGGGCAGGAGATACGCAGTATTTT | TRBJ2-3 | TRBV20-1 | TRBD2 | once
CSARVTGRQYF | TGCAGTGCTAGAGTGACCGGGAGACAGTACTTC | TRBJ2-7 | TRBV20-1 | . | once
CASAEGLRQANYGYTF | TGTGCCAGCGCAGAAGGCCTAAGACAAGCTAACTATGGCTACACCTTC | TRBJ1-2 | TRBV11-3 | . | .
CASSLEVRGHGYTF | TGTGCCAGCAGTTTAGAGGTCCGAGGGCATGGCTACACCTTC | TRBJ1-2 | TRBV12-3/TRBV12-4 | . | .
CASSLRTSGVGNEQFF | TGCGCCAGCAGCTTGAGGACTAGCGGGGTAGGCAATGAGCAGTTCTTC | TRBJ2-1 | TRBV5-1 | TRBD2 | once
CATSRDSLGRGDRDTQCF | TGTGCCACCAGCAGAGATTCCCTCGGTCGGGGCGACCGGGATACGCAGTGTTTT | TRBJ2-3 | TRBV15 | . | .
CASSIIGGDRGYNEQFF | TGTGCCAGTAGTATAATAGGAGGGGACAGGGGGTACAATGAGCAGTTCTTC | TRBJ2-1 | TRBV19 | TRBD1 | few
CASSLGGQAYSNQPQHF | TGTGCCAGCAGCTTAGGTGGGCAGGCCTATAGCAATCAGCCCCAGCATTTT | TRBJ1-5 | TRBV7-8 | . | few
CASSLSFQADTQYF | TGTGCCAGCAGTTTAAGTTTTCAGGCAGATACGCAGTATTTT | TRBJ2-3 | TRBV27 | . | few
CASSLDRTFSGNTIYF | TGTGCCAGCAGCTTAGACAGAACATTCTCTGGAAACACCATATATTTT | TRBJ1-3 | TRBV7-8 | . | .
CASSQRAGVSYNEQFF | TGCGCCAGCAGCCAACGAGCGGGGGTCTCCTACAATGAGCAGTTCTTC | TRBJ2-1 | TRBV4-1 | TRBD2 | .
CAWKQTGTGGIEAFF | TGTGCCTGGAAACAGACGGGGACAGGGGGAATCGAAGCTTTCTTT | TRBJ1-1 | TRBV30 | TRBD1 | few
CSAEIMDSGDYEQYF | TGCAGTGCCGAAATAATGGATAGCGGAGACTACGAGCAGTACTTC | TRBJ2-7 | TRBV20-1 | . | .
CSARDLQAGEKLFF | TGCAGTGCTAGAGATCTCCAGGCCGGTGAAAAACTGTTTTTT | TRBJ1-4 | TRBV20-1 | . | .
CSAQGSGSNQPQHF | TGCAGTGCTCAGGGCTCGGGCAGCAATCAGCCCCAGCATTTT | TRBJ1-5 | TRBV20-1 | . | .
CASSNPGGVDSYEQYF | TGTGCCAGCAGCAACCCCGGTGGGGTGGACTCCTACGAGCAGTACTTC | TRBJ2-7 | TRBV11-3 | . | .